This passage covers 28 T cell receptor beta chains from one sample sequenced in a study of T cell repertoires in cytomegalovirus infection. TCRdb called the reads again in MiXCR, with one record for every CDR3 protein. Of more than 20,000 distinct CDR3 sequences in the sample, around 43% were seen once. Their antigens are not known. The specimen was CD8+ T cells from cultured PBMCs, collected from culture after CMV antigen stimulation. The source of these receptors is a human donor in good health (CMV status not recorded). Some clones in this sample may be carry-over from other donors' samples.

The chain combines TRBV7-9 with TRBJ2-1, with 11 bases that match TRBD1. Germline V gene lookup returns CDR1 SEHNR and CDR2 FQNEAQ (reference sequence). The CDR3 has 15 amino acids. The V segment lost 5 bases and the J segment 8 bases; nucleotides outside the gene matches: 8. CDR3 region: CASSTWTGGRDEQFF. CDR3 DNA: TGTGCCAGCAGCACCTGGACAGGGGGCAGGGATGAGCAGTTCTTC.

The chain has TRBV4-1 and TRBJ1-4; D is ambiguous. The CDR3 spans 14 residues. Germline V gene data show CDR1 as MGHRA and CDR2 as YSYEKL. Trimming stripped 3 bases from V and 6 bases from J, with 11 bases between. The CDR3 loop reads CASSHSLGDEKLFF. CDR3 nucleotide sequence: TGCGCCAGCAGCCACTCTCTGGGTGATGAAAAACTGTTTTTT.

This clonotype was found a few times. CDR3 in DNA: TGTGCCAGCAGCTTAGCGCTAGGTTTCGATTTAAGGCCGAACTACAATGAGCAGTTCTTC. Translating it yields CASSLALGFDLRPNYNEQFF. The chain has TRBV7-2 and TRBJ2-1; D is unresolved. V gave up 0 bases and J gave up 3 bases, with 24 bases separating them. Germline loops: CDR1 SGHTA, CDR2 FQGNSA. This CDR3 spans 20 amino acids.

The chain uses TRBV12-3 or TRBV12-4 and TRBJ1-5; D is unresolved. This CDR3 spans 16 amino acids. The V and J ends lost 1 base and 2 bases respectively, with 12 bases between them. The CDR3 sequence: CASSLDFPGGNQPQHF. The CDR3, as DNA: TGTGCCAGCAGTTTAGATTTCCCCGGGGGCAATCAGCCCCAGCATTTT.

J is TRBJ2-2 and V is TRBV4-3; 9 nucleotides match TRBD2. CDR3 size: 18 residues. V was pared by 0 bases and J by 3 bases, with 8 bases of the junction left unmatched. Germline V gives CDR1 LGHNA, CDR2 YSLEER. Written as DNA, the CDR3 is TGCGCCAGCAGCCAAGATCGGCTAGCGGGGAAGTACACCGGGGAGCTGTTTTTT. Translation gives CASSQDRLAGKYTGELFF.

This sequence joins TRBV12-5 and TRBJ1-5; D is unresolved. The ends were cut back, 7 bases at V and 6 bases at J, with 10 bases in the middle. CDR3 size: 12 residues. CDR1 and CDR2 (germline): LGHNT, FRNRAP. CDR3 sequence: CASAPSGQPQHF. CDR3 coding DNA: TGTGCTAGTGCTCCGTCGGGTCAGCCCCAGCATTTT.

This clonotype was detected a few times. The chain uses TRBV7-9 and TRBJ1-1; D gene ambiguous. Trimming pared 1 base from V and 0 bases from J, leaving 12 bases between. CDR3 length: 16 residues. The germline V gene has CDR1 SEHNR and CDR2 FQNEAQ (reference sequence). CDR3 loop: CASSLGRTTMNTEAFF. In nucleotides, the CDR3 is TGTGCCAGCAGCTTAGGTCGTACTACGATGAACACTGAAGCTTTCTTT. Drawing the rest from reference TRBV7-9 and TRBJ1-1, the complete variable domain is DTGVSQNPRHKITKRGQNVTFRCDPISEHNRLYWYRQTLGQGPEFLTYFQNEAQLEKSRLLSDRFSAERPKGSFSTLEIQRTEQGDSAMYLCASSLGRTTMNTEAFFGQGTRLTVV.

This clonotype has just one count. The rearrangement uses TRBV12-3 or TRBV12-4 and TRBJ2-6; D is undetermined. The CDR3 length is 14 residues. V was pared by 3 bases and J by 2 bases, with 5 bases between. Here the CDR3 reads CASSFIPGANVLTF. CDR3 coding DNA: TGTGCCAGCAGTTTTATTCCTGGGGCCAACGTCCTGACTTTC.

This clonotype was found a few times. The V call is TRBV12-3 or TRBV12-4, the J call TRBJ2-1; tentative D call: TRBD1 (6 bases). Trimming shortened V by 6 bases and J by 7 bases, and 13 bases separated the two germline ends. This CDR3 has 13 residues. The CDR3 DNA sequence: TGTGCCAGCAGCCGAGGGGACACTAATGAGCAGTTCTTC. Amino acid sequence: CASSRGDTNEQFF.

Here the CDR3 DNA reads TGTGCCACCAGTGATACCAAAGGACAGGGGACCGACCCCACAGATACGCAGTATTTT. Encoded protein: CATSDTKGQGTDPTDTQYF. This sequence joins TRBV24-1 and TRBJ2-3, with 9 bases lining up with TRBD1. V lost 3 bases and J lost 2; bases outside the gene matches: 14. This CDR3 has 19 amino acids. CDR1 is KGHDR and CDR2 is SFDVKD in the germline V gene.

V gene TRBV11-2 combines with J gene TRBJ1-1; no reliable D call. Trimming took 3 bases from V and 0 from J, leaving 5 bases between them. The CDR3 runs 13 residues. The germline V gene encodes CDR1 SGHAT and CDR2 FQNNGV. The CDR3, as DNA: TGTGCCAGCAGCTTTGAGGTGAACACTGAAGCTTTCTTT. It translates to CASSFEVNTEAFF.

The CDR3 bases are TGTGCCAGCAGCTTCGGGACAGGGTCGAGGCTGACTGAAGCTTTCTTT. This codes for CASSFGTGSRLTEAFF. The V call is TRBV11-1, the J call TRBJ1-1; 9 bases line up with TRBD1. V lost 3 bases, J lost 5 bases, and 10 bases stayed unmatched. The germline gives CDR1 SGHAT, CDR2 FQDESV (reference sequence). The CDR3 is 16 residues long. Complete variable domain (other parts from reference TRBV11-1 and TRBJ1-1): EAEVAQSPRYKITEKSQAVAFWCDPISGHATLYWYRQILGQGPELLVQFQDESVVDDSQLPKDRFSAERLKGVDSTLKIQPAELGDSAMYLCASSFGTGSRLTEAFFGQGTRLTVV.

This chain uses TRBV7-9 with TRBJ2-2; D gene ambiguous. Germline CDR1 is SEHNR and CDR2 is FQNEAQ (reference sequence). The V and J ends lost 8 bases and 8 bases respectively, with 0 bases between them. The CDR3 is 8 amino acids. The CDR3: CASGELFF. CDR3 DNA sequence: TGTGCCAGCGGGGAGCTGTTTTTT. Combining the CDR3 with reference TRBV7-9 and TRBJ2-2 gives the whole variable domain DTGVSQNPRHKITKRGQNVTFRCDPISEHNRLYWYRQTLGQGPEFLTYFQNEAQLEKSRLLSDRFSAERPKGSFSTLEIQRTEQGDSAMYLCASGELFFGEGSRLTVL.

This clonotype was recorded a few times. V gene TRBV12-3 or TRBV12-4 combines with J gene TRBJ2-1; the match to TRBD1 covers 7 bases. The CDR3 runs 13 residues. The ends lost 1 base at V and 6 bases at J; junction bases unmatched: 0. The DNA of the CDR3 is TGTGCCAGCAGTTTAGGGACAGGCAATGAGCAGTTCTTC. Its protein product is CASSLGTGNEQFF.

This clonotype showed up just a few times. The chain has TRBV6-5 and TRBJ1-1, with 11 bases identical to TRBD1. The germline CDR1 and CDR2 sequences are MNHEY and SVGAGI. This CDR3 has 13 residues. V shed 5 bases and J 6 bases; nucleotides not matched to a gene: 2. This CDR3 is CASSPGQGAEAFF. CDR3 bases: TGTGCCAGCAGTCCGGGACAGGGGGCTGAAGCTTTCTTT.

This clonotype was recorded a few times. The chain uses TRBV7-6 and TRBJ2-7; D possibly matches TRBD1 or TRBD2 (5 bases each). The CDR3 has 12 residues. Germline V gives CDR1 SGHVS, CDR2 FNYEAQ. The V end lost 3 bases, the J end lost 6 bases, and 9 bases lay between the germline ends. In nucleotides, the CDR3 is TGTGCCAGCAGCTTCGTCGGGGCCGAGCAGTACTTC. Its translation: CASSFVGAEQYF.

This clonotype was detected only once. CDR3 in DNA: TGTGCCAGCAGGTTACCGGGACTAGCGGGGGGAACCAAAAACATTCAGTACTTC. As protein: CASRLPGLAGGTKNIQYF. The rearrangement joins TRBV7-2 to TRBJ2-4, with 15 bases identical to TRBD2. The V segment lost 6 bases and the J segment 2 bases; nucleotides outside the gene matches: 8. The germline V gene encodes CDR1 SGHTA and CDR2 FQGNSA. The CDR3 spans 18 residues.

This chain connects TRBV27 to TRBJ1-2, with D maybe TRBD1 (5 bases). The CDR3 covers 15 residues. Trimming left V 8 bases short and J 5 bases short, with 21 bases between. CDR1 is MNHEY, CDR2 SMNVEV, per germline (reference sequence). CDR3: CASYGAEGRRYGYTF. CDR3 sequence (DNA): TGTGCCAGCTATGGGGCAGAAGGTAGAAGGTATGGCTACACCTTC.

CDR3 sequence (DNA): TGTGCCAGCACCGTCCCGGGACAGGGAGCAGATACGCAGTATTTT. Translation: CASTVPGQGADTQYF. The gene calls are TRBV5-4 and TRBJ2-3, with 9 bases aligning to TRBD1. This CDR3 is 15 amino acids long. Germline CDR1 reads SGHNT; CDR2 reads YYREEE (reference sequence). V lost 6 bases to trimming and J lost 4 bases; unmatched junction nucleotides: 9.

The chain has TRBV3-1 and TRBJ1-6, with 11 positions matching TRBD1. Germline CDR1 LGHDT, CDR2 YNNKEL (reference sequence). This CDR3 has 16 residues. The ends lost 4 bases at V and 16 bases at J; junction bases unmatched: 15. The CDR3 DNA is TGTGCCAGCAGCCCACTCAGGACAGGGGGCGAATGGTCTCTCCACTTT. It yields the protein CASSPLRTGGEWSLHF.

This clonotype occurred many times. This sequence joins TRBV7-2 and TRBJ2-5, with TRBD2 identical over 13 bases. J gave up 3 bases and V 5 bases, and 15 bases lay outside the gene matches. This CDR3 has 19 residues. Per the germline V gene, CDR1 is SGHTA and CDR2 is FQGNSA. CDR3 in DNA: TGTGCCAGCAGCCCACCAAGCATACTAGCGGGGGGGCTTAAAGAGACCCAGTACTTC. Translated, it gives CASSPPSILAGGLKETQYF.

The J gene is TRBJ2-1, the V gene TRBV20-1; D is uncertain. CDR3 length: 16 amino acids. The V gene's germline CDR1 is DFQATT and CDR2 SNEGSKA (reference sequence). Trimming took off 4 bases at V and 5 bases at J, with 21 bases between the two ends. The CDR3 region is CSATVDGRRTNNEQFF. The CDR3 bases are TGCAGTGCTACTGTGGACGGACGCCGAACCAACAATGAGCAGTTCTTC.

J is TRBJ2-3 and V is TRBV20-1; no clear D gene. V gave up 0 bases and J gave up 2 bases, with 15 bases separating them. The length of the CDR3 is 16 residues. CDR1 and CDR2 from the germline V gene are DFQATT and SNEGSKA (reference sequence). The CDR3 coding sequence is TGCAGTGCTAGAGATCTAAGATCCGCTAACACAGATACGCAGTATTTT. This translates into CSARDLRSANTDTQYF.

This chain joins TRBV30 and TRBJ2-1; 14 bases map to TRBD2. The CDR3 has 15 amino acids. V lost 3 bases and J lost 4; bases outside the gene matches: 2. Germline values: CDR1 GTSNPN, CDR2 SVGIG (reference sequence). For the CDR3, the DNA is TGTGCCTGGAGGGGGACTAGCGGGGGTTACAATGAGCAGTTCTTC. Translation gives CAWRGTSGGYNEQFF.

This chain connects TRBV19 to TRBJ2-6, with 8 bases identical to TRBD1. Per germline, CDR1 LNHDA and CDR2 SQIVND (reference sequence). After removal of 0 bases from V and 4 bases from J, the junction contained 5 bases not matched to a gene. This CDR3 is 17 amino acids long. Written as DNA, the CDR3 is TGTGCCAGTAGTATAGAGGACAGGGTTGACGGGGCCAACGTCCTGACTTTC. The encoded protein is CASSIEDRVDGANVLTF.

J is TRBJ2-7 and V is TRBV27; D gene uncertain. The CDR3 has 12 amino acids. Trimming left V 4 bases short and J 2 bases short, with 6 bases between. Germline values: CDR1 MNHEY, CDR2 SMNVEV (reference sequence). Here the CDR3 reads CASSSSPYEQYF. The CDR3 DNA sequence: TGTGCCAGCAGTTCGTCCCCCTACGAGCAGTACTTC.

Comment on this clonotype: Possible read error: a much larger clone is one base away. The rearrangement joins TRBV2 to TRBJ1-4, with D maybe TRBD1 (6 bases). The CDR3 sequence is 14 residues long. The V end was cut by 5 bases, the J end by 6 bases, with 13 bases between. Germline CDR1 reads SNHLY; CDR2 reads FYNNEI. The CDR3 nucleotides read TGTGCCAGCAGTACGACAGGAACACATGAAAAACTGTTTTTT. Translating it yields CASSTTGTHEKLFF.

This clonotype was seen a few times. The CDR3 region has the DNA TGTGCCAGCAGCTTAACAAGGGCATCCTACGAGCAGTACTTC. This sequence encodes CASSLTRASYEQYF. The chain is built from TRBV7-2 and TRBJ2-7, with D hard to call. Germline CDR1 reads SGHTA; CDR2 reads FQGNSA. This CDR3 has 14 residues. V was pared by 2 bases and J by 1 base, with 9 bases between.